A selection of T cell receptor beta chains follows, all from one sample in a study of early stage breast cancer tumors. The assay was immunoSEQ multiplex PCR, and TCRdb's table has in-frame clones only and misses some. The sample has 9,000 to 9,500 clones, 65% to 70% seen once. The material sequenced was breast tumor tissue. The receptors were gathered from a person between 45 and 65 years old with breast cancer. Each CDR3 is given with its conserved first and last residue. The D gene is left open where the match is weak.

d_call	v_call	j_call	cdr3_aa
TRBD1	TRBV4-1	TRBJ1-2	CASSQDGTGDRGYTF
TRBD2	TRBV30	TRBJ2-7	CAWSTGTSGAGGEQYF
TRBD2	TRBV5-5	TRBJ2-7	CASSWGLAGTYEQYF
NA	TRBV30	TRBJ1-1	CAWSPHQVSPEAFF
TRBD1	TRBV19	TRBJ1-5	CASSTGTAQSSNQPQHF
NA	TRBV7-3	TRBJ2-1	CASSLGSEQFF
TRBD1	TRBV25-1	TRBJ1-4	CASSVQGRNEKLFF
NA	TRBV20-1	TRBJ1-1	CSARGGAEAFF
NA	TRBV7-8	TRBJ2-7	CASSLAGQKSYEQYF
NA	TRBV28	TRBJ1-4	CASRRTKTNEKLFF
TRBD2	TRBV11-2	TRBJ2-3	CASSLTSGSLTDTQYF
NA	TRBV5-4	TRBJ2-7	CASSFGGAPYEQYF
NA	TRBV9	TRBJ1-5	CASSVDVLDGQPQHF
NA	TRBV21-1	TRBJ2-7	CASSSLYEQYF
NA	TRBV27	TRBJ1-1	CASWVGGRLNTEAFF
NA	TRBV7-9	TRBJ1-4	CASSMALRDNEKLFF
NA	TRBV7-8	TRBJ1-1	CASSLGGAWRPNTEAFF
TRBD2	TRBV9	TRBJ2-1	CASSVGAGAVNEQFF
NA	TRBV2	TRBJ1-1	CAYQHLPMGFF
TRBD1	TRBV5-1	TRBJ2-7	CASSPRQGAHVVNEQYF
NA	TRBV2	TRBJ1-1	CASRQGNTEAFF
NA	TRBV10-2	TRBJ1-5	CASTPISNQPQHF
NA	TRBV5-1	TRBJ2-1	CASSSLEDNEQFF
NA	TRBV19	TRBJ1-6	CASSQGTSSPLHF
NA	TRBV14	TRBJ1-3	CASSLLKGPGNTIYF
NA	TRBV10-1	TRBJ2-3	CASSRRVTDTQYF
NA	TRBV6-5	TRBJ2-7	CASSSPTNSYEQYF
NA	TRBV10-3	TRBJ2-1	CAISDRDSGINEQFF
TRBD2	TRBV5-5	TRBJ2-5	CASSPEGSGGARTRETQYF
TRBD1	TRBV29-1	TRBJ1-1	CSVDRGRPLGTEAFF
TRBD2	TRBV5-6	TRBJ2-1	CASSLGTSGYNEQFF
NA	TRBV6-5	TRBJ1-5	CASQKGGSNQPQHF
NA	TRBV6-5	TRBJ1-5	CASSPSYSNQPQHF
TRBD2	TRBV7-9	TRBJ2-1	CASSRAASGGGEQFF
TRBD1	TRBV5-1	TRBJ2-2	CASSLGGTGQNTGELFF
NA	TRBV5-4	TRBJ1-2	CASSLLDSPFIGYTF
NA	TRBV7-3	TRBJ2-3	CASSLKGTSTDTQYF
TRBD2	TRBV29-1	TRBJ2-2	CSAERGRGLGELFF
NA	TRBV6-5	TRBJ2-5	CASNARGGGETQYF
NA	TRBV11-2	TRBJ2-7	CASTPTQGNSYEQYF
TRBD2	TRBV19	TRBJ2-3	CASSIAASGEHTQYF
NA	TRBV19	TRBJ1-5	CASSISGISNQPQHF
NA	TRBV5-1	TRBJ2-7	CASSVSRSFPYEQYF
TRBD2	TRBV7-9	TRBJ2-1	CASSLFPGLAPHEQFF
NA	TRBV6-1	TRBJ1-6	CASSPEEKASPLHF
NA	TRBV7-3	TRBJ2-1	CASSQGVGGPYNEQFF
NA	TRBV5-1	TRBJ2-2	CASSLSWRRNTGELFF
NA	TRBV19	TRBJ1-4	CASSDTGATNEKLFF
NA	TRBV19	TRBJ2-2	CASSMGTSGELFF
NA	TRBV2	TRBJ2-7	CASMGLASYEQYF
TRBD1	TRBV6-9	TRBJ1-1	CASRIKQGADAFF
NA	TRBV29-1	TRBJ1-1	CSVGGMNTEAFF
NA	TRBV6-1	TRBJ2-7	CASSEAFGGYEQYF
TRBD1	TRBV10-3	TRBJ1-1	CAISPRQGGNTEAFF
NA	TRBV7-2	TRBJ2-5	CASSPSGAWRETQYF
NA	TRBV7-9	TRBJ2-5	CASSLVGGTQYF